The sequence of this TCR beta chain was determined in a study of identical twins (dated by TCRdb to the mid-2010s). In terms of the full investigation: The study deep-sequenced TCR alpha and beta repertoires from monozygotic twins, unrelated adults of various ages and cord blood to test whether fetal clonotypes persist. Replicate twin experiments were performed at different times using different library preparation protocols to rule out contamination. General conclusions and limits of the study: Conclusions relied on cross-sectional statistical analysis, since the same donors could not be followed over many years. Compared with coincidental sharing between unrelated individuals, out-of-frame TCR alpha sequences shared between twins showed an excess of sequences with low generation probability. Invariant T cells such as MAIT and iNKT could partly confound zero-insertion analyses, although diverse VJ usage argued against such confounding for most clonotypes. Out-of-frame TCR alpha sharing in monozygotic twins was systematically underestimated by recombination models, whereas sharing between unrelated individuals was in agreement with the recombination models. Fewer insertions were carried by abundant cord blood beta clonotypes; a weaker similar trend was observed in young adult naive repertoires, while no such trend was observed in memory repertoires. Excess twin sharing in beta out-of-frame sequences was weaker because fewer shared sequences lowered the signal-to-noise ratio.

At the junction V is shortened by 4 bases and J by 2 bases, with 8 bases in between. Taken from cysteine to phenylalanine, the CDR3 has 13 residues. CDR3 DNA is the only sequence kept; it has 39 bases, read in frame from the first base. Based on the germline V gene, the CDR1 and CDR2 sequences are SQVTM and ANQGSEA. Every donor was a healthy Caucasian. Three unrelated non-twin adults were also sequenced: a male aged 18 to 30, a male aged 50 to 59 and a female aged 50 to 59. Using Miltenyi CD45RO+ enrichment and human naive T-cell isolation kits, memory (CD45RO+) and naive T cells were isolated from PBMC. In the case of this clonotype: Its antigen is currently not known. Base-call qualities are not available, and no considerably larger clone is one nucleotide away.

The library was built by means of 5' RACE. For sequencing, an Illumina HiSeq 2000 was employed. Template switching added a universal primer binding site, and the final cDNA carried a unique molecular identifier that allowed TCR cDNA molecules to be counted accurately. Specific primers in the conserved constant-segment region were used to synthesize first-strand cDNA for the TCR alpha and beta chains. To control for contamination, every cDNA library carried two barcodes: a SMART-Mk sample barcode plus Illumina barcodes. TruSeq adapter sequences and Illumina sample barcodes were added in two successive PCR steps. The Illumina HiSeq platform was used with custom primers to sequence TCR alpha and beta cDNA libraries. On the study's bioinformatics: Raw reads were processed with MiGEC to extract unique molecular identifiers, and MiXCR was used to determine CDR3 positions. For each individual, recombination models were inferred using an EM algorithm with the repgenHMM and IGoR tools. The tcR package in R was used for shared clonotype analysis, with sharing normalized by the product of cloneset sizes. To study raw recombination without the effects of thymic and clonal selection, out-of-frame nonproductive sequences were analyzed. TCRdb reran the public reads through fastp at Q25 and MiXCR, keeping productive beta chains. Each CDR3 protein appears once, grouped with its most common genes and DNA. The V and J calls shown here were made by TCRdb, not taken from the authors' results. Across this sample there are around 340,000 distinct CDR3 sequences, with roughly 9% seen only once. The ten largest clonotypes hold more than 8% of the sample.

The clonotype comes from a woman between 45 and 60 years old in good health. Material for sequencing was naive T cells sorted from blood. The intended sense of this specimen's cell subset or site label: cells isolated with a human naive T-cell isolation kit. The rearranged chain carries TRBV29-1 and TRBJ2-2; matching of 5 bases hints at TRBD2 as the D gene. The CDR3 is CSVGTPNTGELFF. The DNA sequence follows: TGCAGCGTTGGGACTCCTAACACCGGGGAGCTGTTTTTT.